What follows is one T cell receptor (beta chain) and its context. The antigen remains undetermined. Germline values: CDR1 SNHLY, CDR2 FYNNEI. The CDR3 contains 13 residues. V gave up 6 bases and J gave up 8 bases; unmatched junction bases: 2. These data belong to a study of cytomegalovirus exposure and HLA in healthy donors. General study results and limits: TCR beta sequences numbering under 20,000 were associated with HLA alleles at 0.05 false discovery rate in a later analysis. Donor immune exposure was known only as CMV serostatus. V- and J-gene trimming of TCR beta was linked (in a later analysis) to a missense DCLRE1C variant.

The PCR had 60 Vbeta and 13 Jbeta primers. Authors' methods: The authors later counted approximately 80 million unique TCR beta chains, some 10 million of them shared. TCRdb's table, derived via immunoSEQ multiplex PCR, lists solely in-frame clones and lacks some. That table gives V, J and clone size, and the DNA gave D and trimming. The sample contains some 200,000 clones, 75% to 85% of which appear only once. Source material: PBMCs. This chain joins TRBV2 and TRBJ1-6; 9 bases are shared with TRBD1. The clonotype was recovered from a woman aged 18-30 years in good health and CMV-seronegative. In DNA form, the CDR3 reads TGTGCCAGCAGAAGGACAGGGGATTCACCCCTCCACTTT. This sequence encodes CASRRTGDSPLHF.